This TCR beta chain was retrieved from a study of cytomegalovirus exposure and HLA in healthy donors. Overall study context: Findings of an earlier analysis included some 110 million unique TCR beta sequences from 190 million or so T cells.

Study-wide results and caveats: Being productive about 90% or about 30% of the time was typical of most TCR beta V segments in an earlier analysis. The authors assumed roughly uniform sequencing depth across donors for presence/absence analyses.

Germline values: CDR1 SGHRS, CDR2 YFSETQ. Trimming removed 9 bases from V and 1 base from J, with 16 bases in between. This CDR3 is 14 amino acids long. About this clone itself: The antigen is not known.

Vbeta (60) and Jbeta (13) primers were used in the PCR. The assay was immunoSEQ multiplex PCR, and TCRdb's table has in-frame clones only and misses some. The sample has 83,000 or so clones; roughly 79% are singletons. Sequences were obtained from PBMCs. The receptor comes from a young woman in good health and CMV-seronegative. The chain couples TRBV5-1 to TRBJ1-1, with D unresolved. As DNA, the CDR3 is TGCGCCACGAAAGACACCCTGGCGAACACTGAAGCTTTCTTT. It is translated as CATKDTLANTEAFF.